A selection of T cell receptor beta chains follows, all from one sample in a study of T cell responses to AZD1222 COVID-19 vaccine. Sequencing used immunoSEQ multiplex PCR; TCRdb keeps in-frame clones, though not all of them. The repertoire includes 200,000 or so clones, 80% to 90% of them detected once, and approximately 8% sits in the top ten. The material was peripheral blood, obtained on day 0 of AZD1222 vaccination. The receptor source for this set is an adult in good health. Each CDR3 is given with its conserved first and last residue. Each record gives: D gene, clone size, V gene, CDR3 protein. A D gene is named only where the DNA matches it firmly. The size field is filled for only some rows; it gives once, few, many or a size class.

D gene: NA; clone size: NA; V gene: TRBV2; CDR3 protein: CASYPRDKKGAGELFF
D gene: TRBD1; clone size: NA; V gene: TRBV7-3; CDR3 protein: CASSLGYDRGVTNQPQHF
D gene: NA; clone size: NA; V gene: TRBV7-9; CDR3 protein: CASSLMVTTGQETQYF
D gene: TRBD2; clone size: NA; V gene: TRBV19; CDR3 protein: CASSISGGGLSYNEQFF
D gene: TRBD1; clone size: NA; V gene: TRBV4-2; CDR3 protein: CASSLGTGDKPQHF
D gene: NA; clone size: NA; V gene: TRBV7-9; CDR3 protein: CASSLVHGSGANVLTF
D gene: NA; clone size: NA; V gene: TRBV2; CDR3 protein: CASFRTENTEAFF
D gene: NA; clone size: NA; V gene: TRBV5-4; CDR3 protein: CASSPQGGGTYEQYF
D gene: NA; clone size: NA; V gene: TRBV7-2; CDR3 protein: CASSFLGGAGKTQYF
D gene: NA; clone size: NA; V gene: TRBV9; CDR3 protein: CASSVQGQINYNEQFF
D gene: NA; clone size: NA; V gene: TRBV7-9; CDR3 protein: CASSLRGIDEQFF
D gene: NA; clone size: NA; V gene: TRBV28; CDR3 protein: CASSGAGGQNTEAFF
D gene: NA; clone size: NA; V gene: TRBV29-1; CDR3 protein: CSVDWVVRVGEQFF
D gene: NA; clone size: NA; V gene: TRBV5-4; CDR3 protein: CASSRGNSGANVLTF
D gene: TRBD1; clone size: NA; V gene: TRBV29-1; CDR3 protein: CSAEDRGLKTEAFF
D gene: TRBD2; clone size: NA; V gene: TRBV2; CDR3 protein: CASSEKRLAGGTDTQYF
D gene: TRBD1; clone size: NA; V gene: TRBV13; CDR3 protein: CASSRVDRGGREQFF
D gene: NA; clone size: NA; V gene: TRBV28; CDR3 protein: CASSSSGGARHQPQHF
D gene: NA; clone size: once; V gene: TRBV30; CDR3 protein: CAPRVAGSTYGYTF
D gene: NA; clone size: once; V gene: TRBV29-1; CDR3 protein: CSALSRGEVVTETQYF
D gene: NA; clone size: NA; V gene: TRBV6-5; CDR3 protein: CASSRTADYGYTF
D gene: NA; clone size: once; V gene: TRBV3-1/TRBV3-2; CDR3 protein: CASSQALPSSYNEQFF
D gene: TRBD1; clone size: NA; V gene: TRBV14; CDR3 protein: CASSPYLGTANTEAFF
D gene: NA; clone size: NA; V gene: TRBV27; CDR3 protein: CASRVRGSEKLFF
D gene: NA; clone size: few; V gene: TRBV10-3; CDR3 protein: CAISETGLDSGTEAFF
D gene: NA; clone size: few; V gene: TRBV4-1; CDR3 protein: CASSQGPEKNTEAFF
D gene: TRBD2; clone size: NA; V gene: TRBV9; CDR3 protein: CASSVGPAGDTDTQYF
D gene: NA; clone size: NA; V gene: TRBV2; CDR3 protein: CASRDTVYNEQFF
D gene: TRBD2; clone size: NA; V gene: TRBV6-5; CDR3 protein: CASTVAGGGYEQYF
D gene: TRBD1; clone size: NA; V gene: TRBV7-9; CDR3 protein: CASSPSGQPNSPLHF
D gene: NA; clone size: NA; V gene: TRBV5-4; CDR3 protein: CASSFLETQYF
D gene: NA; clone size: NA; V gene: TRBV20-1; CDR3 protein: CRDRRDQPQHF
D gene: NA; clone size: NA; V gene: TRBV2; CDR3 protein: CASSDLRGIQPQHF
D gene: TRBD2; clone size: NA; V gene: TRBV19; CDR3 protein: CASMELAGPDTQYF
D gene: NA; clone size: NA; V gene: TRBV5-1; CDR3 protein: CASFPSMGTGELFF
D gene: TRBD1; clone size: NA; V gene: TRBV28; CDR3 protein: CASSLGTGGSNYGYTF
D gene: NA; clone size: NA; V gene: TRBV7-9; CDR3 protein: CASSSGNTIYF
D gene: NA; clone size: NA; V gene: TRBV11-2; CDR3 protein: CASSPDLFLQYF
D gene: NA; clone size: once; V gene: TRBV13; CDR3 protein: CASSFYGVNTEAFF
D gene: TRBD2; clone size: NA; V gene: TRBV27; CDR3 protein: CASSFSSSTSGGGFF
D gene: NA; clone size: NA; V gene: TRBV5-4; CDR3 protein: CASSLAAGEETQYF
D gene: NA; clone size: NA; V gene: TRBV9; CDR3 protein: CASSVRPLNSPLHF
D gene: NA; clone size: NA; V gene: TRBV11-2; CDR3 protein: CASRGAGNTIYF
D gene: NA; clone size: NA; V gene: TRBV6-5; CDR3 protein: CASSSTGGLNSPLHF
D gene: NA; clone size: once; V gene: TRBV4-1; CDR3 protein: CASSRGEYAGELFF
D gene: TRBD1; clone size: NA; V gene: TRBV4-1; CDR3 protein: CASSQGQGVKGGTEAFF
D gene: TRBD1; clone size: NA; V gene: TRBV5-4; CDR3 protein: CASSFVRGSGANVLTF
D gene: NA; clone size: NA; V gene: TRBV5-1; CDR3 protein: CASSPGQVTDTQYF
D gene: NA; clone size: NA; V gene: TRBV7-8; CDR3 protein: CASSPPGVYTEAFF